This TCR beta chain comes out of a study of T cells in Graves' hyperthyroidism and ophthalmopathy (dated by TCRdb to the late 2010s). About the full investigation: Peripheral blood samples were taken at initial diagnosis, before any treatment was given. A discovery cohort of around 98 patients, about 40 with Graves' ophthalmopathy and approximately 57 with stable Graves' hyperthyroidism, was used to find distinguishing TCR V-J signatures. Prospective prediction of ophthalmopathy was tested in an independent validation cohort consisting of 18 hyperthyroidism patients and 15 to 17 patients who later progressed to ophthalmopathy. The roughly 100 discovery patients were randomly divided into training and test sets at a 7:3 ratio. In several Graves' hyperthyroidism patients, the study also compared T-cell repertoires from thyroid tissue with T-cell repertoires from blood. After blood sampling, hyperthyroidism patients were treated with methimazole at a starting dose of 30 mg daily, and ophthalmopathy patients were treated with high-dose intravenous methylprednisolone. According to the paper, TCR Vbeta CDR3 sequencing was carried out on 135 peripheral blood samples, which came from approximately 43 ophthalmopathy, 75 to 80 hyperthyroidism and roughly 17 progressor patients.

The CDR3, cysteine through phenylalanine, is 15 amino acids long. This entry keeps only the CDR3 DNA: 45 bases, framed from base 1. CDR1 is given as WNHNN and CDR2 as SYGVQD, both from the germline V gene (reference sequence). Cut back by 2 bases and 7 bases, the V and J ends lie 15 bases apart. Stable Graves' hyperthyroidism was defined as the absence of progression to ophthalmopathy over 18 months of follow-up. Hyperthyroidism patients were newly diagnosed, had a disease duration of under 2 months, and were aged 18 to 65 years. Any patient with an uncontrolled infection, another autoimmune disease, pregnancy or lactation was excluded. Diagnoses were based on clinical symptoms, serum thyroxine and TRAb, thyroid ultrasound and orbital computed tomography. Ficoll-Paque density gradient centrifugation was used to isolate PBMCs from approximately 10 ml of fresh peripheral blood. Total RNA was extracted using Trizol reagent, and RNA quality was assessed on an Agilent 2100 Bioanalyzer.

What the authors observed across the whole study: During validation, the model predicted progression to ophthalmopathy a median of approximately six months ahead of onset, with around 71% sensitivity and 72% to 80% specificity. Sample size was not statistically predetermined, and investigators were not blinded to group allocation. A 13 V-J signature model separated ophthalmopathy from stable hyperthyroidism, with nearly 90% sensitivity and 81.08% specificity in cross-validation and 80%/75% in testing. Most expanded thyroid clonotypes (frequency above 0.001) were also found in blood, which suggests that blood repertoires may mirror thyroid immune responses.

This clonotype was counted at least ten times. Its antigen is not yet known. No clone much larger than this one lies a single base away; base qualities are absent. The TCR beta CDR3 regions were amplified from the RNA transcripts. The TCR CDR3 was subjected to a first round of RT-PCR using the HTBI primer set and the Qiagen OneStep RT-PCR kit. Libraries were constructed in a second round of multiplex PCR, after which size selection and purification were performed. Libraries were sequenced paired-end with 100 bp reads on an Illumina HiSeq2000. The study's processing was this. SOAPnuke was used to process the raw data, removing reads that contained adapters or uncalled bases, had a mean Phred below 15, or lacked an exact match to the constant primer or identifier. High-quality paired reads were merged using COPE v1.2.5, and each unique nucleotide sequence was defined as a clonotype. MiTCR v1.1 was used to align the clonotypes against IMGT TRBV, TRBD and TRBJ reference segments. The analysis included only V-J combinations with a frequency above 0.0001, which together covered over 98% of the repertoires. The TCS score was defined as the ratio of F50 (clonal expansion) to E x V (chaos), calculated using BLOSUM62-based TCRdist between CDR3 peptides within each V-J. Welch's t-statistics and random forest reduced several hundred V-J features to under 15, which were used in a naive Bayes classifier (R e1071). TCRdb ran its own pipeline on the public reads, namely fastp trimming at Q25 and MiXCR clone calling, and kept in-frame beta chains. Each CDR3 protein appears once, grouped with its most common genes and DNA. The V and J calls and clone size come from TCRdb's table, not from the authors' own analysis. The sample table holds approximately 610,000 distinct CDR3 sequences, of which over 15% were seen once. The leading ten clones occupy more than 15% of the sample.

The TCR was taken from a woman aged 18-29 years with Graves' hyperthyroidism. The sequenced sample consisted of blood. The V and J genes are TRBV10-1 and TRBJ2-1; a weak D assignment points to TRBD1 (5 bases agree). The CDR3 sequence is CASSETGTKGNEQFF. The DNA sequence follows: TGCGCCAGCAGTGAGACTGGTACTAAGGGGAATGAGCAGTTCTTC.